The sequence of this T cell receptor beta chain was determined in a study of blood T cell repertoires in COVID-19. Study-level background: Sources were T cells, B-cell-depleted T cells, or PBMCs; the material itself was cDNA or gDNA.

Authors' methods: Nucleated cell counts were estimated from reference gene primer amplification. TCRdb keeps only in-frame clones here, not all; method: immunoSEQ multiplex PCR. Clonal size and the V and J genes are those of that table, whereas D and trimming came from the DNA. Here the sample spans under 200,000 clones, around 84% being singletons. Followed over time, Seattle patients had been enrolled while infection was active. Germline loops: CDR1 LNHDA, CDR2 SQIVND (reference sequence). Trimming removed 6 bases at V and 7 bases at J, with 18 bases between. This CDR3 contains 14 residues. The TCR comes from a man aged 60 to 69 with COVID-19, enrolled during active disease. The sequenced sample was peripheral blood. The chain recombines TRBV19 with TRBJ1-2, with D hard to call. CDR3 region: CASSGELISGGYTF. CDR3 DNA: TGTGCCAGTAGCGGAGAACTGATATCGGGTGGCTACACCTTC.